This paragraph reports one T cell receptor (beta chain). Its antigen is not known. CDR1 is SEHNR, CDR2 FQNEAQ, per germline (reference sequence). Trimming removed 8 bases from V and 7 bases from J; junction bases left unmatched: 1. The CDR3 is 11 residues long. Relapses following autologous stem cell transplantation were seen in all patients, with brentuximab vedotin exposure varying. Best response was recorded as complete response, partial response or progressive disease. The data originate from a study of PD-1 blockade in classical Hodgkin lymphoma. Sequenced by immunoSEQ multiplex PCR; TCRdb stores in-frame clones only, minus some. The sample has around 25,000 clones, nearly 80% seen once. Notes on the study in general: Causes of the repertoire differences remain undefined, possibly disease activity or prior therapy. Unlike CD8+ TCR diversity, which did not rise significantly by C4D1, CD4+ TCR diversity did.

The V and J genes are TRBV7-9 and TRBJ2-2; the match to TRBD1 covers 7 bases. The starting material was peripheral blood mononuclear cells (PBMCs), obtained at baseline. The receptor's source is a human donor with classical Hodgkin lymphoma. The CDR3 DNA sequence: TGTGCCAGCCACAGGGGCGGGGAGCTGTTTTTT. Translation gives CASHRGGELFF.